This paragraph covers one T cell receptor (beta chain) sequence. Its target is unknown. The data derive from a study of response to subunit inactivated influenza vaccine. General study points: The authors offered the suggestion that each seasonal influenza vaccination recruits few new T cells.

Trimming took 1 base from V and 8 from J; bases not matched to a gene: 6. CDR1 and CDR2 from the germline V gene are MNHEY and SMNVEV (reference sequence). This CDR3 region has 15 residues. MiXCR, applied by TCRdb to the RT-PCR reads, yields one record per CDR3 protein. Found here are about 650,000 distinct CDR3 sequences, 14% of them singletons; the top ten hold less than 8.5%. The rearrangement links TRBV27 to TRBJ1-4; 8 nucleotides align to TRBD1. The sequencing used PBMCs from blood, collected 14 days before vaccination. The TCR comes from a man aged 50 or older who received an inactivated influenza vaccine. For the CDR3, the DNA is TGTGCCAGCAGTTTATTGGCACAGGGGGGGGAAAAACTGTTTTTT. Translated, it gives CASSLLAQGGEKLFF.